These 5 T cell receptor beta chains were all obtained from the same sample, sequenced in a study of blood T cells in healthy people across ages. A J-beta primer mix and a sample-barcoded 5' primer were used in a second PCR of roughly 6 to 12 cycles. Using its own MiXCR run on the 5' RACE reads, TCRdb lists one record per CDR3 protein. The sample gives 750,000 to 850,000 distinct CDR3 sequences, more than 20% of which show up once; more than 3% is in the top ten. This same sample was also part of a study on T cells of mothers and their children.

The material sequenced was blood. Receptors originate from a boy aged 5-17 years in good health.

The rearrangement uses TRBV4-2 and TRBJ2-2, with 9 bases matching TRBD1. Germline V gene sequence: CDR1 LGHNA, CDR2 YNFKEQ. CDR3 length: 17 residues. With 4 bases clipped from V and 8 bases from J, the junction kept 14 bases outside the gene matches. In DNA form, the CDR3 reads TGTGCCAGCAGCCTCTCCGGGACAGGGATTATGTCGGGGGAGCTGTTTTTT. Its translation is CASSLSGTGIMSGELFF.

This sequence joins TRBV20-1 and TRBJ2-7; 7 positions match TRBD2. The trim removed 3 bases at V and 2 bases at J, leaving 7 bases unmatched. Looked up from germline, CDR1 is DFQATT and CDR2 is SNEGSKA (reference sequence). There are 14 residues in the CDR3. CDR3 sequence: CSASRPSGTYEQYF. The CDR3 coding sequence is TGCAGTGCTAGTCGGCCTAGCGGAACCTACGAGCAGTACTTC.

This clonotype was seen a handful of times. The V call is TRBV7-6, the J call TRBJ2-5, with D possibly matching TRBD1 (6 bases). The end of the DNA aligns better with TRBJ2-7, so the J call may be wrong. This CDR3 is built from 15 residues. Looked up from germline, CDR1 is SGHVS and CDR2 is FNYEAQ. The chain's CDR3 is CASSLGPGASYEQYF. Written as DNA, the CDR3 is TGTGCCAGCAGCTTAGGTCCAGGGGCCTCCTACGAGCAGTACTTC.

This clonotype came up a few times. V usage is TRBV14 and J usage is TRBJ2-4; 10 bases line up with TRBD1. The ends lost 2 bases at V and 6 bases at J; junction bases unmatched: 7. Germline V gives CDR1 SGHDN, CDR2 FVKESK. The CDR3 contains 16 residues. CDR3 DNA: TGTGCCAGCAGCCAAATAACCGGGACAGGGGTAAACATTCAGTACTTC. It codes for CASSQITGTGVNIQYF. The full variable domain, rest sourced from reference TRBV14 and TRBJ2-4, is EAGVTQFPSHSVIEKGQTVTLRCDPISGHDNLYWYRRVMGKEIKFLLHFVKESKQDESGMPNNRFLAERTGGTYSTLKVQPAELEDSGVYFCASSQITGTGVNIQYFGAGTRLSVL.

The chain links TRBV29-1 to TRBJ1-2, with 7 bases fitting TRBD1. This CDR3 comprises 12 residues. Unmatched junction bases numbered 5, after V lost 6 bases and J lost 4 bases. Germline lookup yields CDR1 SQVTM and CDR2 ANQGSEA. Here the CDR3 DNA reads TGCAGCGTAGTCGACAGGGCCTATGGCTACACCTTC. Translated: CSVVDRAYGYTF.